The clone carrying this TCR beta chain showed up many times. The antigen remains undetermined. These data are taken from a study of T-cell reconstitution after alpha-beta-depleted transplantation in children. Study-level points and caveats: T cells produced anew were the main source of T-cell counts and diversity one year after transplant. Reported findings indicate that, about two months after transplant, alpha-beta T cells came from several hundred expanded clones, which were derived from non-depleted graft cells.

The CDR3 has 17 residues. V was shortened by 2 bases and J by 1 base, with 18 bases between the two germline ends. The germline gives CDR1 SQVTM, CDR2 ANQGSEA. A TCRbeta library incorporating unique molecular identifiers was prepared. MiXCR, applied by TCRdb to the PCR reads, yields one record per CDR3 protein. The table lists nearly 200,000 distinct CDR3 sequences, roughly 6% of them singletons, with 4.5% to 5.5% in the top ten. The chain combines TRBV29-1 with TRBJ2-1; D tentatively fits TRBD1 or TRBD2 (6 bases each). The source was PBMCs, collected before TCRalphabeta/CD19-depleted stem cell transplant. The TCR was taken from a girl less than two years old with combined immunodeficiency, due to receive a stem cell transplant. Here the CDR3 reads CSVEWVPGAGSYNEQFF. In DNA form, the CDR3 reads TGCAGCGTTGAATGGGTCCCGGGGGCAGGGTCCTACAATGAGCAGTTCTTC.